This T cell receptor (beta chain) emerged from a study of CD4+ T cells in melanoma. Findings and limits, study-wide: Neoantigen-specific CD4+ T cells in melanoma reportedly had diverse differentiation states. CD8+ T cell, macrophage and B cell function reportedly correlated with neoantigen-specific CD4+ T cells.

Germline V gives CDR1 KGHSH, CDR2 LQKENI. The junction had 5 bases not matched to a gene; V was cut back by 3 bases and J by 1 base. This CDR3 region has 15 residues. Here immunoSEQ multiplex PCR was the method, and the copy in TCRdb shows in-frame clones only, minus some. The repertoire holds some 15,000 clones, with approximately 63% as singletons. Notes on this clone: Its antigen is not known.

The sample comprised cells from a culture (not recorded whether cultured in vitro). The receptor was derived from a human donor with melanoma. V gene TRBV18 combines with J gene TRBJ2-7; 8 bases align to TRBD1. Written as DNA, the CDR3 is TGTGCCAGCTCACCCCCAGGGGGCGCATCCTACGAGCAGTACTTC. Protein product: CASSPPGGASYEQYF.